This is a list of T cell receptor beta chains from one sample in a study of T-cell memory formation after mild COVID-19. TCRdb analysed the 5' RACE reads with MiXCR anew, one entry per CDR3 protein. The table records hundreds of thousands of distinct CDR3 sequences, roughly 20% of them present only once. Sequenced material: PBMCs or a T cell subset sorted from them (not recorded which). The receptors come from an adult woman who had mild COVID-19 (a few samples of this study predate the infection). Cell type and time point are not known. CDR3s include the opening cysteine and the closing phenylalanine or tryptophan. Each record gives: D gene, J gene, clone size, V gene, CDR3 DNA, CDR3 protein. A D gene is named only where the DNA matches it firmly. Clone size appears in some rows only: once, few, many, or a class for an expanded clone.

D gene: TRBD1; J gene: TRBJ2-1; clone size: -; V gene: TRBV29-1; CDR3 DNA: TGCAGCGTAGTCCCGGGACAGACGGGCAATGAGCAGTTCTTC; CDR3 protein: CSVVPGQTGNEQFF
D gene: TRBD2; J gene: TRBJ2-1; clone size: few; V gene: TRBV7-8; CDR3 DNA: TGTGCCAGCAGCTTAGCTTATGGGACTAGCGGGAGCGTATACAATGAGCAGTTCTTC; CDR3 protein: CASSLAYGTSGSVYNEQFF
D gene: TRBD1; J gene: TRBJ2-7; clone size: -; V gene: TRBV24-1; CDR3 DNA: TGTGCCACCAGTGATTCCAGACAGGGGACCTACGAGCAGTACTTC; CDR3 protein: CATSDSRQGTYEQYF
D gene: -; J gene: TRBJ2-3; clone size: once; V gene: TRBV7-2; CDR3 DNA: TGTGCCAGCAGCTTATACCCCAATACGCAGTATTTT; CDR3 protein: CASSLYPNTQYF
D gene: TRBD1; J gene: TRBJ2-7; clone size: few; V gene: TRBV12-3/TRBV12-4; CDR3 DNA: TGTGCCAGCAGTCTACCAGGACAGGGGGTTGAGCAGTACTTC; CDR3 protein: CASSLPGQGVEQYF
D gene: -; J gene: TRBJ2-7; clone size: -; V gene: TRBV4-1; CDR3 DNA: TGCGCCAGCAGCCGCAGGACAGAGAGCTACGAGCAGTACTTC; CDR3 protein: CASSRRTESYEQYF
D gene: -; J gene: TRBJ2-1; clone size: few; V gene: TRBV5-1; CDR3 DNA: TGCGCCAGCAGCTTGCAGGAGTCGTCGGCCTACAATGAGCAGTTCTTC; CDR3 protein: CASSLQESSAYNEQFF
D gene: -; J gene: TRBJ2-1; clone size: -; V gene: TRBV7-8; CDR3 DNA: TGTGCCAGCAGCTTATCGATCACCTTGGGGGTGGGCAATGAGCAGTTCTTC; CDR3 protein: CASSLSITLGVGNEQFF
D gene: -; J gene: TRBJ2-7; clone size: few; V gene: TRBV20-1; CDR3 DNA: TGCAGTGCAGCTGGGGACTCCTACGAGCAGTACTTC; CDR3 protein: CSAAGDSYEQYF
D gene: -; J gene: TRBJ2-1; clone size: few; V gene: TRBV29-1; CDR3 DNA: TGCAGCGCCAGCCAGGGAGTCTACAATGAGCAGTTCTTC; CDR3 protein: CSASQGVYNEQFF
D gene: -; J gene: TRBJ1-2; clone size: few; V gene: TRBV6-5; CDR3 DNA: TGTGCCAGCAGAGTTGACAGCTCAGCTAACTATGGCTACACCTTC; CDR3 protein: CASRVDSSANYGYTF
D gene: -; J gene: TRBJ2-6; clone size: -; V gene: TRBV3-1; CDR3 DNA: TGTGCCAGCAGCCAAGATGGCACTGCTGGGGCCAACGTCCTGACTTTC; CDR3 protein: CASSQDGTAGANVLTF
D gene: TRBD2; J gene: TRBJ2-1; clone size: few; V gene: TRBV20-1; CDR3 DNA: TGCAGTGCTAGGACTAGCGGGAGGGCCATGGCCTACAATGAGCAGTTCTTC; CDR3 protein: CSARTSGRAMAYNEQFF
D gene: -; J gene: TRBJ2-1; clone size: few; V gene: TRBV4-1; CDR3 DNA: TGCGCCAGCAGCCAAGGGGGGGAGACACAGCAGTTCTTC; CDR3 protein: CASSQGGETQQFF
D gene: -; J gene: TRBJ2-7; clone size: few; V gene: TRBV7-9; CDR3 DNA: TGTGCCAGCAGCTATTGGGCCAGTGAGGAGCAGTACTTC; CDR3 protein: CASSYWASEEQYF
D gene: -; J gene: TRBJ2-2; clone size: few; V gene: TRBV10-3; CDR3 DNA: TGTGCCATCAGTGTCGCCTCGTGGGACCCCACCGGGGAGCTGTTTTTT; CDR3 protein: CAISVASWDPTGELFF
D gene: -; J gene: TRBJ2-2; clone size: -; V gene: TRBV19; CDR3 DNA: TGTGCCAGTAGTGGGGCGATCGGGGGCCTGGGCACCGGGGAGCTGTTTTTT; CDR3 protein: CASSGAIGGLGTGELFF
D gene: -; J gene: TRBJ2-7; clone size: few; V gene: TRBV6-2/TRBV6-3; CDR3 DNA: TGTGCCAGCAGTTACTCTACTGGACCTTCCTACGAGCAGTACTTC; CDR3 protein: CASSYSTGPSYEQYF
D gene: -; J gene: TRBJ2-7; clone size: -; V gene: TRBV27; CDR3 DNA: TGTGCCAGCAGTTTGCGGAGGGGGCGCGAGCAGTACTTC; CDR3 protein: CASSLRRGREQYF
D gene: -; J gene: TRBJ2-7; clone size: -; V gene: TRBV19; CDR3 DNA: TGTGCCACCAGCCGGGCAGGGGGGAACGAGCAGTACTTC; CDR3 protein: CATSRAGGNEQYF
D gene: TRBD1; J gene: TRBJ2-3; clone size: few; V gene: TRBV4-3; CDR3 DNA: TGCGCCAGCAGCCAATTTGCCGGGACAGGGGGCACAGATACGCAGTATTTT; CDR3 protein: CASSQFAGTGGTDTQYF
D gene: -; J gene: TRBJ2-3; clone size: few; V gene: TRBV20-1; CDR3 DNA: TGCAGTGCTAGAGGCCTCTTCGATGGCACAGATACGCAGTATTTT; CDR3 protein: CSARGLFDGTDTQYF
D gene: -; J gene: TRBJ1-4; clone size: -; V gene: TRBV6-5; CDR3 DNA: TGTGCCAGCAGCCTATCACAGGAGTCCGAAAAACTGTTTTTT; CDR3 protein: CASSLSQESEKLFF
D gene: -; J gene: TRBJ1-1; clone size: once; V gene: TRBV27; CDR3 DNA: TGTGCCAGCAGGATCAGGGAGTTCACTGAAGCTTTCTTT; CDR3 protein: CASRIREFTEAFF
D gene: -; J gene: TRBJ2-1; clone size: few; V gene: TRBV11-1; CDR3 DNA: TGTGCCAGCAGCCAGGGAGAAGGGTACAATGAGCAGTTCTTC; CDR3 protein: CASSQGEGYNEQFF
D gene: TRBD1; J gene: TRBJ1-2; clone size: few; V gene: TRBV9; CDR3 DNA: TGTGCCAGCAGCGCAATACTGGGGACAGGGGGCCATGGCTACACCTTC; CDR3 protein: CASSAILGTGGHGYTF
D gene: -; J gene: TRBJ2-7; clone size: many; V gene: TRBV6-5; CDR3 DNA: TGTGCCAGCAGTTACGAAGGACATCAAGAGCAGTACTTC; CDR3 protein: CASSYEGHQEQYF
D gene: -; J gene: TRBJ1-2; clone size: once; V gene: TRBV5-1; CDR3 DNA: TGCGCCAGCAGCTGGGGGACGGGGTCGGAGGGCTACACCTTC; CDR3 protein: CASSWGTGSEGYTF
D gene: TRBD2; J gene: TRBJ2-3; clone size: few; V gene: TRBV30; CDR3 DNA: TGTGCCTGGACCACGGGACTAGCGGGAGCTGGAGATACGCAGTATTTT; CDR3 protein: CAWTTGLAGAGDTQYF
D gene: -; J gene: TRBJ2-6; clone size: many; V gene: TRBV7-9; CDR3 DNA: TGTGCCAGCAGCGCTCTGGGGGCCAACGTCCTGACTTTC; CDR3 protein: CASSALGANVLTF
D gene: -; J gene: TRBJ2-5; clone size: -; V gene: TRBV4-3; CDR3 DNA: TGCGCCAGCAGCCAAATTCAGGCCCTTGGGGAGACCCAGTACTTC; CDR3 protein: CASSQIQALGETQYF
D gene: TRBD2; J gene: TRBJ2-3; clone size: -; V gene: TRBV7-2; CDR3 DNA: TGTGCCAGCAGCATTATAGCGGGAGGGCGCACAGATACGCAGTATTTT; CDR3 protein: CASSIIAGGRTDTQYF
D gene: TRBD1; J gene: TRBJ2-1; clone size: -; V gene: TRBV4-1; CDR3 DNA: TGCGCCAGCAGCCCCCGACAGGGCACACTCGAAAAGGGCAATGAGCAGTTCTTC; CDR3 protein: CASSPRQGTLEKGNEQFF
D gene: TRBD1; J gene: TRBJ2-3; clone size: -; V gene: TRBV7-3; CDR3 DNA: TGTGCCAGCAGCATTATCACAGGGGGCACAGATACGCAGTATTTT; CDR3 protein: CASSIITGGTDTQYF
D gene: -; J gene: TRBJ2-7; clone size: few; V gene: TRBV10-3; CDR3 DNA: TGTGCCATCGGCCAGAGGGCCCTGGGTTCCCACGAGCAGTACTTC; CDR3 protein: CAIGQRALGSHEQYF
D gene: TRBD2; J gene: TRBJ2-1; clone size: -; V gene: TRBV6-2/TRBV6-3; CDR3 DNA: TGTGCCAGCAGTCGGCGGGCTAGCGGGACCAATGAGCAGTTCTTC; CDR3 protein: CASSRRASGTNEQFF
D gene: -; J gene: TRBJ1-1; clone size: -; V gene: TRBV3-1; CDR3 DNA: TGTGCCAGCAGCCAAGATGGCGGGGGCCGAGCTTTCTTT; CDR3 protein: CASSQDGGGRAFF
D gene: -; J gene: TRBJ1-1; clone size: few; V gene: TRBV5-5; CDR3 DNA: TGTGCCAGCTACCGGGCCGTGAACACTGAAGCTTTCTTT; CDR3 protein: CASYRAVNTEAFF
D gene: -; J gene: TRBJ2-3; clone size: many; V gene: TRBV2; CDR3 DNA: TGTGCCAGCTCACCCAGGAGGGTCTTATCCACAGATACGCAGTATTTT; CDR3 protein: CASSPRRVLSTDTQYF
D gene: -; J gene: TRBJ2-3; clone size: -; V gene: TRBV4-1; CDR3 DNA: TGCGCCAGCAGCCAAGATTGGTCGGGGGTCCAGGGGGATACGCAGTATTTT; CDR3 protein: CASSQDWSGVQGDTQYF
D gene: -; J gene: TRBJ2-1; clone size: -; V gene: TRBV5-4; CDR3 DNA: TGTGCCAGCAGTTTGCTGCTCTCCTACAATGAGCAGTTCTTC; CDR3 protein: CASSLLLSYNEQFF
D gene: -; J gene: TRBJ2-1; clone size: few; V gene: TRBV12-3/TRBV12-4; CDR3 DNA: TGTGCCATCTCACAGGCACTCGATGAGCAGTTCTTC; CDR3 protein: CAISQALDEQFF
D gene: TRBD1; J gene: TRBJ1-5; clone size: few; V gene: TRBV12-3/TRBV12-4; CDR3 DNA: TGTGCCAGCAGCATCACAGGGGAGAGCCAGCCCCAGCATTTT; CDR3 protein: CASSITGESQPQHF
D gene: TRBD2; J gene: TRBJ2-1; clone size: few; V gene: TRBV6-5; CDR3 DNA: TGTGCCAGCAGTTACCGCGGGAGCTACAATGAGCAGTTCTTC; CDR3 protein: CASSYRGSYNEQFF
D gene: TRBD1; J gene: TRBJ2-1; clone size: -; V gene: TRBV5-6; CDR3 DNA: TGTGCCAGCAGCTTGTCCCCTCTACAGGGGGCCCCCTACAATGAGCAGTTCTTC; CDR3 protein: CASSLSPLQGAPYNEQFF
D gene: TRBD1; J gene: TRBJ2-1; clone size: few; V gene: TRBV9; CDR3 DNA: TGTGCCAGCAGCGTAGGGGGACAGGGGACCTACAATGAGCAGTTCTTC; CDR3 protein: CASSVGGQGTYNEQFF
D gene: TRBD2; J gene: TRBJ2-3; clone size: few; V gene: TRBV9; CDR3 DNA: TGTGCCAGCAGCCCTCTTAGCGGGGGGTGGACAGATACGCAGTATTTT; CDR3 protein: CASSPLSGGWTDTQYF
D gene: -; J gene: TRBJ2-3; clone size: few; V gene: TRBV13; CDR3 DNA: TGTGCCAGCAGCCCCCGAATCGACACTAGCACAGATACGCAGTATTTT; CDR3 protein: CASSPRIDTSTDTQYF
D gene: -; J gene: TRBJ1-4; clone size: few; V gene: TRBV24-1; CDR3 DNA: TGTGCCACCAGTGACCCGAGGGGGTCGGGTGAAAAACTGTTTTTT; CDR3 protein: CATSDPRGSGEKLFF
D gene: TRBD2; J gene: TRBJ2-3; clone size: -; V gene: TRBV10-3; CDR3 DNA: TGTGCCATCAGCCACCCGCGGGGGGCTAGCGTGATGGCAGATACGCAGTATTTT; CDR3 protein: CAISHPRGASVMADTQYF